This is a list of T cell receptor beta chains from one sample in a study of T-cell memory formation after mild COVID-19. TCRdb re-derived calls from the 5' RACE reads in MiXCR, one entry per CDR3 protein. The table shows around 200,000 distinct CDR3 sequences, with 20% to 25% occurring only once. The source material was PBMCs or a T cell subset sorted from them (not recorded which). The origin of the receptors is an adult woman who had mild COVID-19 (a few samples of this study predate the infection). Cell type and time point are not known. CDR3s include the opening cysteine and the closing phenylalanine or tryptophan.

V gene	CDR3 protein
TRBV11-3	CASSSPQGPNTEAFF
TRBV29-1	CSADSGSADTQYF
TRBV4-2	CASSQGTQGGRYEQYF
TRBV7-2	CASSLALGTEAFF
TRBV20-1	CSARDRVGTTYNEQFF
TRBV7-9	CASRPTPEEMRDEQFF
TRBV6-5	CASSYAFSGAYNEQFF
TRBV9	CASSSRNTEAFF
TRBV15	CATSREWGLRGRQDEQFF
TRBV7-3	CASSATNYETQYF
TRBV10-3	CAISAGGYQETQYF
TRBV27	CASSFSGYYGYTF
TRBV10-3	CAISERATEQYF
TRBV4-1	CASSPILGTDTQYF
TRBV6-1	CASSGAGLGWTEAFF
TRBV7-9	CASTHDRAWTYEQYF
TRBV20-1	CSAAPDRRPNIQYF
TRBV29-1	CSVVGTGEHMRTEAFF
TRBV7-6	CASSPRQGSNTDTQYF
TRBV2	CASRRQGGDEQFF
TRBV7-8	CASSLVWRSEQFF
TRBV6-6	CASSYTLGGTEAFF
TRBV6-5	CASMGPQTEQYF
TRBV29-1	CSARLGGTEAFF
TRBV20-1	CSASSQGNYLYEQYF
TRBV4-1	CASSTGSGEKLFF
TRBV7-2	CASSQRTASNYGYTF
TRBV6-5	CASSATESSYNEQFF
TRBV19	CASSMGGQSWGYTF
TRBV7-8	CASSSLTTDTQYF
TRBV6-5	CASSRTSGTDTQYF
TRBV29-1	CSVEDLQEEADTQYF
TRBV30	CAYTPGEQTYQPQHF
TRBV7-9	CASSSPSGVSYGYTF
TRBV5-6	CASSGFSDRGVKLEDEQFF
TRBV7-2	CASSQGVSPLHF
TRBV4-1	CASSQHPDREIADTQYF
TRBV24-1	CATSDLVNPSNTGELFF
TRBV20-1	CSARQGFSYEQYF
TRBV6-5	CASSPYGGVYNEQFF
TRBV9	CASSVHRQGADTGELFF
TRBV6-5	CASSYNGFSGNTIYF
TRBV12-3/TRBV12-4	CASSLYGQSKDQPQHF
TRBV7-3	CASSLGGGREKDGYTF
TRBV7-2	CASSLGTTLNQPQHF
TRBV20-1	CSARDFADFYGYTF
TRBV5-5	CASSGGQQETQYF
TRBV4-1	CASSQGVGGVAYEQYF
TRBV4-3	CASSWTSGEADTQYF
TRBV7-3	CASSFSSGGLPGSSYNEQFF
TRBV13	CASSHGVGNQPQHF
TRBV12-3/TRBV12-4	CASSLLASLDNEQFF
TRBV7-2	CASSLGGLGEQFF